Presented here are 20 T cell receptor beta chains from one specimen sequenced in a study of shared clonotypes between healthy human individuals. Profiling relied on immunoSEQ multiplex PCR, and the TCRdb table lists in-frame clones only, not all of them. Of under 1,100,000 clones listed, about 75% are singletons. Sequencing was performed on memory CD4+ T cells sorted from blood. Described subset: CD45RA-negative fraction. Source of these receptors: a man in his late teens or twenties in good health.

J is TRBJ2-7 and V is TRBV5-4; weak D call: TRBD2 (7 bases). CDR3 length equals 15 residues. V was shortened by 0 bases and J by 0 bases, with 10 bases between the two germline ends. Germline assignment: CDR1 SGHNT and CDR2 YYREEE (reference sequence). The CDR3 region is CASSLGGGYSYEQYF. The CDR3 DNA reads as TGTGCCAGCAGCTTGGGCGGGGGCTACTCCTACGAGCAGTACTTC. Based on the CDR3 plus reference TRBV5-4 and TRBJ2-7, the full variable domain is ETGVTQSPTHLIKTRGQQVTLRCSSQSGHNTVSWYQQALGQGPQFIFQYYREEENGRGNFPPRFSGLQFPNYSSELNVNALELDDSALYLCASSLGGGYSYEQYFGPGTRLTVT.

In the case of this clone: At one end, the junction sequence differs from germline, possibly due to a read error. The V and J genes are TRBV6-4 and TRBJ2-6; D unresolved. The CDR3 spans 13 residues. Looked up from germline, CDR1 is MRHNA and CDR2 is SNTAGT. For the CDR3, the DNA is TGTGCCAGCAGTGAGTCTGGAGCCAACGTCCTGACTTTC. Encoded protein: CASSESGANVLTF.

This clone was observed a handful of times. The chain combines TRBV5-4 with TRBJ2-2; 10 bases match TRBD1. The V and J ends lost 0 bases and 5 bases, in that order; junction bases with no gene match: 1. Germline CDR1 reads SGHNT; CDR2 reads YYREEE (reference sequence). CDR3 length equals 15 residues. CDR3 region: CASSLGDRGTGELFF. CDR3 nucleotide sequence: TGTGCCAGCAGCTTGGGGGACAGGGGTACCGGGGAGCTGTTTTTT. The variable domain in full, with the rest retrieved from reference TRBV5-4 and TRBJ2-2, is ETGVTQSPTHLIKTRGQQVTLRCSSQSGHNTVSWYQQALGQGPQFIFQYYREEENGRGNFPPRFSGLQFPNYSSELNVNALELDDSALYLCASSLGDRGTGELFFGEGSRLTVL.

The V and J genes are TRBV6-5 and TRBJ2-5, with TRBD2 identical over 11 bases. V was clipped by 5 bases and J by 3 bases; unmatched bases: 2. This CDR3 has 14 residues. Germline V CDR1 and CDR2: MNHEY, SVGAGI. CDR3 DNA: TGTGCCAGCAGTCAGACTAGCGGGAAAGAGACCCAGTACTTC. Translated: CASSQTSGKETQYF.

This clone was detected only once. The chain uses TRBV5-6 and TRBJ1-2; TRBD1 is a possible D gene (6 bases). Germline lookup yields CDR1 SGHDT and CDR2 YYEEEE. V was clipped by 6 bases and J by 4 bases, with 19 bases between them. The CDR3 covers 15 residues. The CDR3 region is CASNPGGGLGYGYTF. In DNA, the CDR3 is TGTGCCAGCAACCCCGGGGGCGGCTTGGGCTATGGCTACACCTTC.

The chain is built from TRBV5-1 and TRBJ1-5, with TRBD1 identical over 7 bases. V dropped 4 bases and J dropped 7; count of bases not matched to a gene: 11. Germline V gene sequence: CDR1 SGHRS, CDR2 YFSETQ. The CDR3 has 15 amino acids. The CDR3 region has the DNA TGCGCCAGCAGCCTAAAAGGGGGCGCGGGGCAGCCCCAGCATTTT. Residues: CASSLKGGAGQPQHF.

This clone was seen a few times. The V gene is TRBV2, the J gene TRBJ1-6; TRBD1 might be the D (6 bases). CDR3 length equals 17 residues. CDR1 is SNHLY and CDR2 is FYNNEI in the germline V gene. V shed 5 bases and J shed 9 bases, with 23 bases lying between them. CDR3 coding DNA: TGTGCCAGCAGTCATAGGGGGTTCACGGGGGTAGGTTCACCCCTCCACTTT. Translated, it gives CASSHRGFTGVGSPLHF.

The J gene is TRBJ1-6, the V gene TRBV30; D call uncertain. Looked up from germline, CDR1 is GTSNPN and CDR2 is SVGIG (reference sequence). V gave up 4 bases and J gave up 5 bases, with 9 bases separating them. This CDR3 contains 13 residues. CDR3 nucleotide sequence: TGTGCCTGGATGAGTGATAATAATTCACCCCTCCACTTT. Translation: CAWMSDNNSPLHF. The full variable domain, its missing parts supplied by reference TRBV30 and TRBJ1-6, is SQTIHQWPATLVQPVGSPLSLECTVEGTSNPNLYWYRQAAGRGLQLLFYSVGIGQISSEVPQNLSASRPQDRQFILSSKKLLLSDSGFYLCAWMSDNNSPLHFGNGTRLTVT.

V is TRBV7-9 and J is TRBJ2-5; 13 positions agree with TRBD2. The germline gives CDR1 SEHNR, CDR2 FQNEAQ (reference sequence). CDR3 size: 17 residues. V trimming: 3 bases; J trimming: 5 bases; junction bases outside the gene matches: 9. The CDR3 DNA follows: TGTGCCAGCAGCTTTGGACTAGCGGGAGCCACCGGGGAGACCCAGTACTTC. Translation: CASSFGLAGATGETQYF.

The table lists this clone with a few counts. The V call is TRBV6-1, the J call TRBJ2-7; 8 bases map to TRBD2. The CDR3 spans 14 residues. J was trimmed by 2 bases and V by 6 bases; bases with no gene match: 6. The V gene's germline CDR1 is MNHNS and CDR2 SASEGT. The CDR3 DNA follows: TGTGCCAGCAGGAGAGACGGGGGGGCCTACGAGCAGTACTTC. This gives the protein CASRRDGGAYEQYF.

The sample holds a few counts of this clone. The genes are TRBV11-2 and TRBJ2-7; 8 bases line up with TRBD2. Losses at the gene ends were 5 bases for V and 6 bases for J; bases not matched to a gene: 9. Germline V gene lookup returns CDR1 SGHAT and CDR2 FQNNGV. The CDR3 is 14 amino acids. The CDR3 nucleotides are TGTGCCAGCAGCCGGCTTATTGGGACTAGCGAGCAGTACTTC. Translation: CASSRLIGTSEQYF.

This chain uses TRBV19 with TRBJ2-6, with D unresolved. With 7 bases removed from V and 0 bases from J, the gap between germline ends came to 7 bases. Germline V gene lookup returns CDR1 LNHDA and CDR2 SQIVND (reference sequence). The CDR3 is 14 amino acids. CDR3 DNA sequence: TGTGCCAGTACCTACGGCTCTGGGGCCAACGTCCTGACTTTC. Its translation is CASTYGSGANVLTF.

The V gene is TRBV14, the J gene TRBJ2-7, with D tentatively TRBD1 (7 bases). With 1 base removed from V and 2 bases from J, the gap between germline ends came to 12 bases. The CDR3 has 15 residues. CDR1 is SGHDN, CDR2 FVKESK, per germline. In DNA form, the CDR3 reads TGTGCCAGCAGCCAAGTGGGCAGGGGGGCCTACGAGCAGTACTTC. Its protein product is CASSQVGRGAYEQYF.

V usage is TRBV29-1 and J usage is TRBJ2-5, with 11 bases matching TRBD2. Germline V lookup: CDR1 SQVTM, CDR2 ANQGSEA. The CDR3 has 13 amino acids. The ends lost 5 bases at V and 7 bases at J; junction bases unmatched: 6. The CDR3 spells CSVPTSGAATQYF. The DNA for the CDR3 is TGCAGCGTTCCGACTAGCGGGGCGGCGACCCAGTACTTC.

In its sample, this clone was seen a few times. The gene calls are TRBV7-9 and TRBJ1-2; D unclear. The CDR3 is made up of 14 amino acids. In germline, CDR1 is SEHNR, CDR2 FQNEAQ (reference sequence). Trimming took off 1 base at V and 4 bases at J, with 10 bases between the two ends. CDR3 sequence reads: CASSLGSNIYGYTF. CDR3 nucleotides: TGTGCCAGCAGCTTAGGGAGTAATATCTATGGCTACACCTTC.

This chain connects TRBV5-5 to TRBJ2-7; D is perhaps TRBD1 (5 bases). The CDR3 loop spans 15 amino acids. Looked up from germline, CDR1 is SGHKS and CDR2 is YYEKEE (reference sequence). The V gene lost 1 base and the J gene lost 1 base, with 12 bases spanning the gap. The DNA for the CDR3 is TGTGCCAGCAGCTTGTCTGGGGCAGGGTCCTACGAGCAGTACTTC. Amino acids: CASSLSGAGSYEQYF.

The CDR3 reads CARSLRTGANTDTQYF. The CDR3 DNA reads as TGTGCCAGAAGCCTTCGGACAGGGGCGAACACAGATACGCAGTATTTT. The chain recombines TRBV5-3 with TRBJ2-3, with 9 bases matching TRBD1. TRBV5-3 has ORF status, its function being uncertain. The CDR3 length is 16 residues. The V gene end was trimmed by 4 bases and the J gene end by 2 bases; junction bases not matched to a gene: 8.

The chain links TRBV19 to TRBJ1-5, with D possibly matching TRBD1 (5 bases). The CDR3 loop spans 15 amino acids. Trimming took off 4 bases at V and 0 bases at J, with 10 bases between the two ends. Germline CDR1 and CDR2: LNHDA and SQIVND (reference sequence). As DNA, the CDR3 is TGTGCCAGTAGTAGGGGGGTGTATAGCAATCAGCCCCAGCATTTT. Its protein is CASSRGVYSNQPQHF.

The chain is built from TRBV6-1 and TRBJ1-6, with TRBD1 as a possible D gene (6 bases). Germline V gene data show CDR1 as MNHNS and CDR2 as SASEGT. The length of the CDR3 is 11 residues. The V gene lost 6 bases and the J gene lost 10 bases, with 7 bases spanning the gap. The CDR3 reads CASSGGSPLHF. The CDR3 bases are TGTGCCAGCAGCGGGGGCTCACCCCTCCACTTT.

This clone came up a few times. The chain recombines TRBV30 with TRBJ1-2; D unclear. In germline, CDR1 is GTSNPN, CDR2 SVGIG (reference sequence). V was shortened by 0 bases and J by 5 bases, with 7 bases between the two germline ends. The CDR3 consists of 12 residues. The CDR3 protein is CAWSVTLYGYTF. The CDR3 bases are TGTGCCTGGAGTGTAACCCTTTATGGCTACACCTTC.